This T cell receptor beta chain was documented in a study of blood T cells in healthy people across ages. The use of a sample-barcoded 5' primer and a J-beta primer mix characterized a second PCR of roughly 6 to 11 cycles. TCRdb redid the calling of the 5' RACE reads with MiXCR, one entry per CDR3 protein. The data show approximately 800,000 distinct CDR3 sequences, 58% seen once. No fewer than 6 micrograms of total RNA were isolated from every sample. This clonotype has only a few counts. Antigen unknown. Study results and limitations: Considered underestimates were the diversity estimates obtained from one million T cells.

In germline, CDR1 is SGHRS, CDR2 YFSETQ. Trimming removed 0 bases at V and 3 bases at J, with 7 bases between. The CDR3 consists of 14 residues. This receptor was identified in a man aged 25 to 45 in good health. Sequenced sample: blood. The rearrangement uses TRBV5-1 and TRBJ2-1; no definite D call. CDR3 sequence: CASSLDGLYNEQFF. The CDR3 nucleotides read TGCGCCAGCAGCTTGGACGGGCTCTACAATGAGCAGTTCTTC.